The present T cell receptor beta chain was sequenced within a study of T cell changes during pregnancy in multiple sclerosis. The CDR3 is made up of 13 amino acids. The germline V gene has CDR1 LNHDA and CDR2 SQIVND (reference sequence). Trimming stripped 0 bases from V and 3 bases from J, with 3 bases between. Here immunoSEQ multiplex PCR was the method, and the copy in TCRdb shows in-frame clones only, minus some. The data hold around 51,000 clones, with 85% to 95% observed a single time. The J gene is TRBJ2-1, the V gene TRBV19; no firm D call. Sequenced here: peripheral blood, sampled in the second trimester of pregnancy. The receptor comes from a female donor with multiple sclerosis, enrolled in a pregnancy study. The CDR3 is CASSIDSYNEQFF. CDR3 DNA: TGTGCCAGTAGTATAGATAGCTACAATGAGCAGTTCTTC.